Following are 3 T cell receptor beta chains from one sample sequenced in a study of T cell changes during pregnancy in multiple sclerosis. Data came from immunoSEQ multiplex PCR; TCRdb stores just in-frame clones and leaves some out. The sample consists of 70,000 to 75,000 clones, roughly 92% of them appearing once. Sequenced here: peripheral blood, sampled in the second trimester of pregnancy. Receptors were obtained from a female donor with multiple sclerosis, enrolled in a pregnancy study.

In this sample, this clone turned up once. The chain combines TRBV7-3 with TRBJ2-3; 9 positions match TRBD2. Looked up from germline, CDR1 is SGHTA and CDR2 is FQGTGA. The ends lost 2 bases at V and 2 bases at J; junction bases unmatched: 2. This CDR3 is 15 amino acids long. The CDR3 nucleotides are TGTGCCAGCAGCTTACTAGCGGGGTACACAGATACGCAGTATTTT. Residues: CASSLLAGYTDTQYF.

This clone was observed a handful of times. V usage is TRBV28 and J usage is TRBJ1-1, with 7 bases matching TRBD1. In germline, CDR1 is MDHEN, CDR2 SYDVKM. The CDR3 has 14 residues. V was clipped by 6 bases and J by 6 bases; unmatched bases: 10. This chain's CDR3 is CASRSTGLVAEAFF. CDR3 sequence (DNA): TGTGCCAGCAGGTCGACAGGGCTCGTCGCTGAAGCTTTCTTT.

This clone was counted a few times. This chain joins TRBV5-4 and TRBJ1-1; possible D gene TRBD1, 6 bases. The CDR3 contains 13 residues. Trimming shortened V by 0 bases and J by 11 bases, and 14 bases separated the two germline ends. The germline CDR1 and CDR2 sequences are SGHNT and YYREEE (reference sequence). In DNA, the CDR3 is TGTGCCAGCAGCTTGGATTTGTTTGGGGGCGCTTTCTTT. Amino acid sequence: CASSLDLFGGAFF.